This T cell receptor beta chain was identified in a study of T cell responses to AZD1222 COVID-19 vaccine. Study-level information: Second-dose recipients at about 4 or about 12 weeks were treated as one pooled group. Study conclusions and caveats: Across the whole spike, CD4 TCRs peaked at regions 160-218 and 743-854. Unmutated variant regions are reportedly the target of nearly half of TCRs that are spike-specific. Spike-specific TCR depth and breadth grew after two AZD1222 doses.

A remark on this clone: What it recognizes is unknown.

There are 15 residues in the CDR3. V shed 5 bases and J shed 1 base, with 14 bases lying between them. The V gene's germline CDR1 is SEHNR and CDR2 FQNEAQ (reference sequence). The method was immunoSEQ multiplex PCR; TCRdb's version includes in-frame clones alone and lacks a portion of them. The sample lists under 150,000 clones, 90% occurring once. Material: peripheral blood, obtained on day 0 of AZD1222 vaccination. The clonotype comes from an adult in good health. V usage is TRBV7-9 and J usage is TRBJ1-1; possible D gene TRBD1, 5 bases. The CDR3 region has the DNA TGTGCCAGCAGCGCTCCGGGACGGCCGAACACTGAAGCTTTCTTT. Protein: CASSAPGRPNTEAFF.